Shown below are 10 T cell receptor beta chains from a single sample sequenced in a study of cytomegalovirus exposure and HLA in healthy donors. The primer mix had 60 Vbeta and 13 Jbeta primers. This table comes from immunoSEQ multiplex PCR, and its TCRdb copy is limited to in-frame clones, with some not included. The table shows about 180,000 clones, with approximately 80% occurring only once. The sequenced sample was PBMCs. The receptors here all came from a man aged 60-69 years in good health and CMV-seronegative.

The chain has TRBV7-9 and TRBJ1-1; no definite D call. CDR1 SEHNR and CDR2 FQNEAQ come from the germline V gene (reference sequence). The CDR3 covers 13 residues. Trimming stripped 5 bases from V and 1 base from J, with 8 bases between. CDR3 DNA: TGTGCCAGCAGCAGGGAGGCGAACACTGAAGCTTTCTTT. Amino acids: CASSREANTEAFF.

This rearrangement joins TRBV28 to TRBJ2-7; 7 bases agree with TRBD2. CDR1 and CDR2 (germline): MDHEN, SYDVKM. The trim removed 4 bases at V and 2 bases at J, leaving 8 bases unmatched. This CDR3 region has 15 residues. This CDR3 reads CASSSPGTTAYEQYF. The CDR3 DNA reads TGTGCCAGCAGTTCCCCCGGGACTACGGCCTACGAGCAGTACTTC.

This chain connects TRBV9 to TRBJ1-1; TRBD1 is a possible D gene (6 bases). In germline, CDR1 is SGDLS, CDR2 YYNGEE. The germline V and J ends were trimmed by 3 bases and 0 bases, with 15 bases remaining between them. The CDR3 extends over 16 amino acids. Here the CDR3 DNA reads TGTGCCAGCAGCGCCAACAGGGAGAGAATGAACACTGAAGCTTTCTTT. Translating it yields CASSANRERMNTEAFF.

The V and J genes are TRBV5-1 and TRBJ1-1; 7 bases fit TRBD1. Germline assignment: CDR1 SGHRS and CDR2 YFSETQ. The CDR3 runs 15 residues. V lost 0 bases and J lost 2; bases outside the gene matches: 4. The DNA for the CDR3 is TGCGCCAGCAGCTTGGAGGGACAGAGTAACACTGAAGCTTTCTTT. This codes for CASSLEGQSNTEAFF.

This chain connects TRBV11-2 to TRBJ2-7, with a weak D call TRBD2 (6 bases). Germline V CDR1 and CDR2: SGHAT, FQNNGV. This CDR3 contains 14 residues. Trimming cost V 5 bases and J 5 bases, with 16 bases left between them. The DNA for the CDR3 is TGTGCCAGCAGCCCGGGTCTACCTAGCGACGAGCAGTACTTC. Amino acids: CASSPGLPSDEQYF.

This clone appeared a single time. CDR3 bases: TGTGCCACCAGCCCTCGGACAGGGGTGGGTTTCACTGAAGCTTTCTTT. Its translation is CATSPRTGVGFTEAFF. The chain recombines TRBV15 with TRBJ1-1, with TRBD1 identical over 9 bases. The CDR3 contains 16 residues. V lost 5 bases, J lost 4 bases, and 11 bases stayed unmatched. Per germline, CDR1 LNHNV and CDR2 YYDKDF (reference sequence).

The sample holds a few counts of this clone. V gene TRBV5-8 combines with J gene TRBJ2-1; D perhaps matches TRBD1 (6 bases). Germline V gene data show CDR1 as SGHTS and CDR2 as YDEGEE. With 4 bases removed from V and 10 bases from J, the gap between germline ends came to 12 bases. This CDR3 comprises 12 residues. CDR3 sequence reads: CASSPTGTEQFF. The CDR3 bases are TGTGCCAGCAGCCCCACCGGGACAGAGCAGTTCTTC.

The V and J genes are TRBV7-2 and TRBJ1-2; 8 bases map to TRBD1. Germline-derived CDR1 and CDR2 are SGHTA and FQGNSA. J lost 7 bases, V lost 5 bases, and 9 bases had no gene match. The CDR3 extends over 14 amino acids. The CDR3 region has the DNA TGTGCCAGCAGCCCACGACAGGGGTGGGGTGGCTACACCTTC. It is translated as CASSPRQGWGGYTF.

The V gene is TRBV2, the J gene TRBJ1-2; 8 bases agree with TRBD1. Germline CDR1 SNHLY, CDR2 FYNNEI. The CDR3 spans 13 residues. J gave up 4 bases and V 6 bases, and 4 bases lay outside the gene matches. The CDR3 is CASRPTGVYGYTF. In nucleotides, the CDR3 is TGTGCCAGCAGGCCGACAGGGGTCTATGGCTACACCTTC.

This chain uses TRBV2 with TRBJ1-4, with TRBD1 matching 7 bases. This CDR3 has 15 residues. Germline V CDR1 and CDR2: SNHLY, FYNNEI. V trimming: 2 bases; J trimming: 8 bases; junction bases outside the gene matches: 8. CDR3 bases: TGTGCCAGCAGTGAAAACCAGGGGGTAGGGGAAAAACTGTTTTTT. It translates to CASSENQGVGEKLFF. Supplemented by reference TRBV2 and TRBJ1-4, the full variable domain reads EPEVTQTPSHQVTQMGQEVILRCVPISNHLYFYWYRQILGQKVEFLVSFYNNEISEKSEIFDDQFSVERPDGSNFTLKIRSTKLEDSAMYFCASSENQGVGEKLFFGSGTQLSVL.